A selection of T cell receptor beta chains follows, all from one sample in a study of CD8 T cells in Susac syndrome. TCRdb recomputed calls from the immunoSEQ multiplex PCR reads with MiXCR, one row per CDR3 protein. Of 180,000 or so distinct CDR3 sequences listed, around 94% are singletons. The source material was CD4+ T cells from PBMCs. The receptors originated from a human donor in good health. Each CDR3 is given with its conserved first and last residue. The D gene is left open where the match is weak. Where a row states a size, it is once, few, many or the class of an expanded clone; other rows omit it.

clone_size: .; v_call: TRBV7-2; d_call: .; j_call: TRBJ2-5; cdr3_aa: CASSLSRAQETQYF; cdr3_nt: TGTGCCAGCAGCTTAAGTAGGGCCCAGGAGACCCAGTACTTC
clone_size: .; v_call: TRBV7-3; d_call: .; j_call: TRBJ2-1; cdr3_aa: CASSSGTLRSDEQFF; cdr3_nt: TGTGCCAGCAGCTCCGGGACCCTAAGAAGTGATGAGCAGTTCTTC
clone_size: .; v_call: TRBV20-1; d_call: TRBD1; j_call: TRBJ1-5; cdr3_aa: CSAAQDRRYQPQHF; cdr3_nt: TGCAGTGCCGCCCAGGACAGGAGATATCAGCCCCAGCATTTT
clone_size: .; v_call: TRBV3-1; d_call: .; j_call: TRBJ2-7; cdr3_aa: CASSQGPASSYEQYF; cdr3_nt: TGTGCCAGCAGCCAAGGCCCAGCGAGCTCCTACGAGCAGTACTTC
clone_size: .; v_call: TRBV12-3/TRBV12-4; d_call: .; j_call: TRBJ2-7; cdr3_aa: CASSPTRRKSYEQYF; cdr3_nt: TGTGCCAGCAGCCCGACTAGACGAAAATCCTACGAGCAGTACTTC
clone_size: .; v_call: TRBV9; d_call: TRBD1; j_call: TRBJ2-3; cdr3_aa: CASSSRQGASTDTQYF; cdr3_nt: TGTGCCAGCAGCTCTAGGCAGGGGGCCAGCACAGATACGCAGTATTTT
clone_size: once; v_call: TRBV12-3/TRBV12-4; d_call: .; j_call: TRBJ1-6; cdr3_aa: CASSLLGYNSPLHF; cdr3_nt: TGTGCCAGCAGTTTATTAGGGTACAATTCACCCCTCCACTTT
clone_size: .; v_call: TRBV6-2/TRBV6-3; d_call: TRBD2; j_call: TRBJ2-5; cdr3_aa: CASSYGRLALQETQYF; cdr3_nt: TGTGCCAGCAGTTACGGGCGACTAGCGCTCCAAGAGACCCAGTACTTC
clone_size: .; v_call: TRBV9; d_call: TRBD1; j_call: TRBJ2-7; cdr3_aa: CASSVRDRGVEQYF; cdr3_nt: TGTGCCAGCAGCGTCCGGGACAGGGGAGTCGAGCAGTACTTC
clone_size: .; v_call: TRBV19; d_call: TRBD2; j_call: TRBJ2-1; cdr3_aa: CASSLRAGTSLYNEQFF; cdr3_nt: TGTGCCAGTAGTCTCCGAGCCGGGACTAGCCTCTACAATGAGCAGTTCTTC
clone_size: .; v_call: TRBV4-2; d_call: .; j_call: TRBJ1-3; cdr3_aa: CASSHNTGTSGNTIYF; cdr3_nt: TGTGCCAGCAGCCATAACACAGGGACCTCTGGAAACACCATATATTTT
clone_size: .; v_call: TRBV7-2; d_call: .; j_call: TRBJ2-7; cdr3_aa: CASSPGMGGRGGTYEQYF; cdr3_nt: TGTGCCAGCAGCCCCGGCATGGGGGGGCGGGGTGGAACCTACGAGCAGTACTTC
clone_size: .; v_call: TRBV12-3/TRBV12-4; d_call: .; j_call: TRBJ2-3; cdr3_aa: CASSSRLGSTSTDTQYF; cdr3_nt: TGTGCCAGCAGTTCCAGACTAGGATCCACTAGCACAGATACGCAGTATTTT
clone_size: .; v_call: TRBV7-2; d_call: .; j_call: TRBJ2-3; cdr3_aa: CASTDYMGTDTQYF; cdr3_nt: TGTGCCAGCACCGACTACATGGGCACAGATACGCAGTATTTT
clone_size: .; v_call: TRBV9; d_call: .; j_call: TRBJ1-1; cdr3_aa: CASSVRLQTEAFF; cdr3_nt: TGTGCCAGCAGCGTGAGGCTCCAGACTGAAGCTTTCTTT
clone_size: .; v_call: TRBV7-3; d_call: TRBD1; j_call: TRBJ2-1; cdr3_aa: CASSRDRGHNEQFF; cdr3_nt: TGTGCCAGCAGCCGGGACAGGGGGCACAATGAGCAGTTCTTC
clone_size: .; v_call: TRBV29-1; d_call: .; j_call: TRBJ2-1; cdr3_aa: CSVRGDSSYNEQFF; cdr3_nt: TGCAGCGTGCGGGGGGACAGCTCCTACAATGAGCAGTTCTTC
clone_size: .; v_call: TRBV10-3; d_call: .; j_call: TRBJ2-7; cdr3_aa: CAISDGRGANEQYF; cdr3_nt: TGTGCCATCAGTGATGGCAGGGGGGCAAACGAGCAGTACTTC
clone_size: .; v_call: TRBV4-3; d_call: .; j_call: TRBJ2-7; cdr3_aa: CASSQTPRTEQYF; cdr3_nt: TGCGCCAGCAGCCAAACCCCGAGGACCGAGCAGTACTTC
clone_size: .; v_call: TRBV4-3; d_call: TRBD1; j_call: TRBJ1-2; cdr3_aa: CASSQDWTGRNYGYTF; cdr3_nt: TGCGCCAGCAGCCAAGATTGGACAGGGAGGAATTATGGCTACACCTTC
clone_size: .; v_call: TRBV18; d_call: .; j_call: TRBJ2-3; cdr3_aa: CASSLAQADTQYF; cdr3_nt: TGTGCCAGCTCACTAGCGCAGGCAGATACGCAGTATTTT
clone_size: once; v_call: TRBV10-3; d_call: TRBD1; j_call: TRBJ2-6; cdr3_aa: CAISPGTGLSGANVLTF; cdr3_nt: TGTGCCATCAGTCCCGGGACAGGCCTCTCTGGGGCCAACGTCCTGACTTTC
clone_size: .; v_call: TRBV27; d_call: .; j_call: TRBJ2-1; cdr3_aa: CASSLKSHNEQFF; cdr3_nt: TGTGCCAGCAGTTTAAAATCCCACAATGAGCAGTTCTTC
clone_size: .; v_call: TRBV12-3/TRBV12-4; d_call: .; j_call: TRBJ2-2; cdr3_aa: CASSLSGPGELFF; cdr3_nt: TGTGCCAGCAGTTTATCGGGCCCCGGGGAGCTGTTTTTT
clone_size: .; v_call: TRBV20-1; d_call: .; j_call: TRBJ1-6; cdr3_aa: CSAGDSPLHF; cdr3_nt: TGCAGTGCTGGAGATTCACCCCTCCACTTT
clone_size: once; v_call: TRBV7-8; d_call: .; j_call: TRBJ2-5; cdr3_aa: CASSFSLQQETQYF; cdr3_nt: TGTGCCAGCAGCTTTTCGTTGCAGCAAGAGACCCAGTACTTC
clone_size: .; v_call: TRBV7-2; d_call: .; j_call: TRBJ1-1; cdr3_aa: CASGRRSEAFF; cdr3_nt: TGTGCCAGCGGAAGACGGTCTGAAGCTTTCTTT
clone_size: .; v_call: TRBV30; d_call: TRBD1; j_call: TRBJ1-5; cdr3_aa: CACWTGLSNQPQHF; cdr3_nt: TGTGCCTGCTGGACAGGGCTTAGCAATCAGCCCCAGCATTTT
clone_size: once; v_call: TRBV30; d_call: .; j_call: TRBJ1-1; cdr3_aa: CAWSPGTGNTEAFF; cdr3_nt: TGTGCCTGGAGTCCGGGGACGGGAAACACTGAAGCTTTCTTT
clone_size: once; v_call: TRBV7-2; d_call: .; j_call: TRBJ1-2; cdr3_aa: CASSPDESGYTF; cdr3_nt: TGTGCCAGCAGCCCCGATGAGTCTGGCTACACCTTC
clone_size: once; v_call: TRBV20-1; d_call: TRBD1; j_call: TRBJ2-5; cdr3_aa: CSASGYKDRAEGTQYF; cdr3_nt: TGCAGTGCTAGTGGATATAAGGACAGGGCCGAGGGGACCCAGTACTTC
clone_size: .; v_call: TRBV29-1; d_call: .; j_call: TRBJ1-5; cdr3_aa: CSVRDPGQPQHF; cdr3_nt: TGCAGCGTTAGGGACCCAGGGCAGCCCCAGCATTTT
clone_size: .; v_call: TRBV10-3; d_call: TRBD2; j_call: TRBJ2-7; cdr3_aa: CAISVAGGAYEQYF; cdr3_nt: TGTGCCATCAGTGTAGCGGGGGGGGCCTACGAGCAGTACTTC
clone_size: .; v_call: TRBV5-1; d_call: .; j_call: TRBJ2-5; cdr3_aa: CASSWGDAETQYF; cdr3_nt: TGCGCCAGCAGCTGGGGAGACGCAGAGACCCAGTACTTC
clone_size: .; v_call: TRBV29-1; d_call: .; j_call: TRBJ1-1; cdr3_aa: CSARGGKAEAFF; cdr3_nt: TGCAGCGCACGGGGTGGGAAGGCTGAAGCTTTCTTT